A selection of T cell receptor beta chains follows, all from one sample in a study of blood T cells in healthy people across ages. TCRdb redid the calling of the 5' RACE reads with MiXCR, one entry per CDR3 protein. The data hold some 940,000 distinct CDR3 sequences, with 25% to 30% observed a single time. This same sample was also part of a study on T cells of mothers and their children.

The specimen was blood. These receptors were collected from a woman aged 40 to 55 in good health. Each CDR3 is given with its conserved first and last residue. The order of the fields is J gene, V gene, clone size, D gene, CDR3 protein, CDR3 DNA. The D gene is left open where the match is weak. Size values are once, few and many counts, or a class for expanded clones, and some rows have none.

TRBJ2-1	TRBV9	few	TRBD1	CASSSSRDRVYNEQFF	TGTGCCAGCAGCTCTAGCCGGGACAGGGTCTACAATGAGCAGTTCTTC
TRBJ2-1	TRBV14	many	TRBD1	CASSLTGTGLYNEQFF	TGTGCCAGCAGCCTTACCGGGACAGGGCTATACAATGAGCAGTTCTTC
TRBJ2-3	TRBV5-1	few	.	CASSLGAATDTQYF	TGCGCCAGCAGCTTGGGGGCAGCCACAGATACGCAGTATTTT
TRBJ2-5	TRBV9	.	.	CAGSVALDQETQYF	TGTGCCGGCAGCGTAGCTTTGGATCAAGAGACCCAGTACTTC
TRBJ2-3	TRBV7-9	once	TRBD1	CASSLTGHATDTQYF	TGTGCCAGCAGCTTGACAGGGCACGCGACAGATACGCAGTATTTT
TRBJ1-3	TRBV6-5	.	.	CASSYSPTGSGNTIYF	TGTGCCAGCAGTTACTCGCCTACAGGGTCTGGAAACACCATATATTTT
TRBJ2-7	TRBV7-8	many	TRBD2	CASSLGIAGSYEQYF	TGTGCCAGCAGCTTAGGGATAGCGGGTTCCTACGAGCAGTACTTC
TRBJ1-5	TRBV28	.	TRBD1	CASRTQGARPQHF	TGTGCCAGCAGAACACAGGGGGCTCGGCCCCAGCATTTT
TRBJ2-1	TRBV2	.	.	CASSEARRRLGEQFF	TGTGCCAGCAGTGAGGCCCGCCGCCGACTCGGTGAGCAGTTCTTC
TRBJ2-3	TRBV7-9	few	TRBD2	CASRLGGNPTQYF	TGTGCCAGCAGATTGGGGGGGAACCCAACGCAGTATTTT
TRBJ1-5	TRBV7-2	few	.	CASSLPSPSGQPQHF	TGTGCCAGCAGCTTACCTTCCCCTTCCGGCCAGCCCCAGCATTTT
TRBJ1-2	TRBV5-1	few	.	CASSTQSGVGGYTF	TGCGCCAGCAGCACGCAGTCCGGGGTTGGGGGCTACACCTTC
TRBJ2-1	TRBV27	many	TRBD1	CASSSSSEGTGSDEQFF	TGTGCCAGCAGCTCATCCTCCGAAGGGACAGGGAGCGATGAGCAGTTCTTC
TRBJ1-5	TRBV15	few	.	CATSRADRGNQPQHF	TGTGCCACCAGCAGAGCGGACCGGGGGAATCAGCCCCAGCATTTT
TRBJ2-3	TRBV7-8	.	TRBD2	CASSFSIAGPSTDTQYF	TGTGCCAGCAGCTTTTCTATAGCGGGCCCAAGCACAGATACGCAGTATTTT
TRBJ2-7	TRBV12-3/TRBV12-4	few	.	CASSFRGSSEQYF	TGTGCCAGCAGTTTTAGGGGTAGTAGCGAGCAGTACTTC
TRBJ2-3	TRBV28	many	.	CASSFFQVRGTQYF	TGTGCCAGCAGTTTCTTCCAGGTCCGAGGTACGCAGTATTTT
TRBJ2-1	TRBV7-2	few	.	CASSFRDGANEQFF	TGTGCCAGCAGCTTCCGGGACGGGGCCAATGAGCAGTTCTTC
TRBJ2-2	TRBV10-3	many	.	CAISRDINTGELFF	TGTGCCATCAGCAGGGACATCAACACCGGGGAGCTGTTTTTT
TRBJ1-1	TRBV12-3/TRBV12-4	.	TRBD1	CASSPGDRGFTEAFF	TGTGCCAGCAGCCCCGGGGACAGGGGTTTCACTGAAGCTTTCTTT
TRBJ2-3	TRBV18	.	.	CASSKDTQYF	TGTGCCAGCTCAAAGGATACGCAGTATTTT